Below are 30 T cell receptor beta chains sequenced from a single sample in a study of blood T cell repertoires in COVID-19. The repertoire was sequenced with immunoSEQ multiplex PCR; TCRdb's copy has only in-frame clones and lacks some. The data hold over 90,000 clones, with roughly 89% observed a single time. The source material was peripheral blood. The receptors come from a woman in her 50s with COVID-19, enrolled during active disease.

V gene TRBV20-1 combines with J gene TRBJ1-2, with D perhaps TRBD1 (6 bases). The CDR3 has 14 amino acids. V lost 3 bases to trimming and J lost 0 bases, with 11 bases between them. The germline V gene encodes CDR1 DFQATT and CDR2 SNEGSKA (reference sequence). DNA for the CDR3: TGCAGTGCTAGTAGGGACACAACTAACTATGGCTACACCTTC. Translating gives CSASRDTTNYGYTF.

This chain uses TRBV19 with TRBJ2-7; a weak D match, TRBD1 (6 bases). Germline-derived CDR1 and CDR2 are LNHDA and SQIVND (reference sequence). V dropped 1 base and J dropped 3 bases, with 13 bases sitting between them. The length of the CDR3 is 15 residues. The CDR3 sequence is CASSIVETGLYEQYF. DNA of the CDR3: TGTGCCAGTAGTATAGTCGAGACAGGCCTCTACGAGCAGTACTTC.

The CDR3 region is CASSSPTKNEQFF. The CDR3, as DNA: TGTGCCAGCAGCTCACCGACTAAGAATGAGCAGTTCTTC. This chain uses TRBV5-8 with TRBJ2-1; TRBD2 might be the D (5 bases). CDR3 size: 13 residues. CDR1 is SGHTS, CDR2 YDEGEE, per germline. V was shortened by 3 bases and J by 7 bases, with 11 bases between the two germline ends.

V is TRBV6-5 and J is TRBJ1-1; possibly TRBD1 for D (5 bases). Germline CDR1 and CDR2: MNHEY and SVGAGI. Trimming took 5 bases from V and 1 from J, leaving 8 bases between them. CDR3 length equals 13 residues. The chain's CDR3 is CASSPQGNTEAFF. The DNA of the CDR3 is TGTGCCAGCAGTCCCCAGGGGAACACTGAAGCTTTCTTT.

The rearrangement joins TRBV2 to TRBJ1-2; D perhaps matches TRBD1 (6 bases). Germline V gives CDR1 SNHLY, CDR2 FYNNEI. This CDR3 comprises 16 residues. V was cut by 0 bases and J by 7 bases, with 18 bases left in between. CDR3 coding DNA: TGTGCCAGCAGTGAAGCGGGGACCACATTGGGGGCTGGCTACACCTTC. Translation gives CASSEAGTTLGAGYTF. Full variable domain (outside the CDR3, taken from reference TRBV2 and TRBJ1-2): EPEVTQTPSHQVTQMGQEVILRCVPISNHLYFYWYRQILGQKVEFLVSFYNNEISEKSEIFDDQFSVERPDGSNFTLKIRSTKLEDSAMYFCASSEAGTTLGAGYTFGSGTRLTVV.

Only a few counts were recorded for this clone. This rearrangement joins TRBV19 to TRBJ1-2, with a possible D match to TRBD1 (5 bases). Germline V gene sequence: CDR1 LNHDA, CDR2 SQIVND (reference sequence). The CDR3 length is 13 residues. V was pared by 4 bases and J by 5 bases, with 11 bases between. The CDR3: CASSTGLGYGYTF. The CDR3 nucleotides read TGTGCCAGTAGTACGGGACTTGGGTATGGCTACACCTTC.

The chain links TRBV24-1 to TRBJ2-6; D perhaps matches TRBD1 (6 bases). Germline CDR1 reads KGHDR; CDR2 reads SFDVKD. CDR3 length equals 16 residues. V was pared by 11 bases and J by 4 bases, with 20 bases between. The CDR3 spells CANNSEKQGGANVLTF. CDR3 nucleotides: TGTGCCAACAATTCGGAAAAGCAGGGGGGGGCCAACGTCCTGACTTTC.

The rearrangement uses TRBV21-1 and TRBJ2-1; the table's D call, TRBD2, has no DNA check behind it. TRBV21-1 constitutes a pseudogene. The CDR3 extends over 18 amino acids. The CDR3 sequence: CASSKGKRGGLSYNEQFF. CDR3 nucleotides: TGTGCCAGCAGCAAAGGGAAGCGGGGGGGCCTCTCCTACAATGAGCAGTTCTTC.

This rearrangement joins TRBV9 to TRBJ1-2, with 7 bases lining up with TRBD1. J was trimmed by 4 bases and V by 0 bases; bases with no gene match: 6. Germline CDR1 reads SGDLS; CDR2 reads YYNGEE. The CDR3 has 15 amino acids. CDR3 in amino acids: CASSVEDRSGYGYTF. The CDR3 DNA follows: TGTGCCAGCAGCGTAGAGGACAGGTCGGGCTATGGCTACACCTTC.

The genes are TRBV5-1 and TRBJ1-2, with 8 bases fitting TRBD1. V shed 3 bases, J shed 3 bases, and the junction held 7 bases outside the gene matches. This CDR3 is built from 15 residues. The V gene's germline CDR1 is SGHRS and CDR2 YFSETQ. The CDR3 protein is CASSYLGQDYYGYTF. CDR3 nucleotide sequence: TGCGCCAGCAGCTACCTGGGACAGGACTACTATGGCTACACCTTC.

The genes are TRBV2 and TRBJ2-5; TRBD2 is a possible D gene (5 bases). Germline V lookup: CDR1 SNHLY, CDR2 FYNNEI. Between the trimmed V and J ends, which lost 6 bases and 2 bases, there was a span of 10 bases. This CDR3 has 13 residues. The CDR3 is CASSPRGQETQYF. The CDR3 DNA sequence: TGTGCCAGCAGCCCTCGGGGTCAAGAGACCCAGTACTTC. The variable domain in full, with the rest retrieved from reference TRBV2 and TRBJ2-5, is EPEVTQTPSHQVTQMGQEVILRCVPISNHLYFYWYRQILGQKVEFLVSFYNNEISEKSEIFDDQFSVERPDGSNFTLKIRSTKLEDSAMYFCASSPRGQETQYFGPGTRLLVL.

Notes on this clone: The sample contains more than one DNA sequence encoding this CDR3. This chain uses TRBV14 with TRBJ1-6; D gene uncertain. CDR3 size: 14 residues. V dropped 0 bases and J dropped 7 bases, with 7 bases sitting between them. CDR1 and CDR2 from the germline V gene are SGHDN and FVKESK. CDR3 coding DNA: TGTGCCAGCAGCCAAGAAACGGGAAATTCACCCCTCCACTTT. Translated, it gives CASSQETGNSPLHF.

The chain couples TRBV9 to TRBJ1-1; 10 nucleotides agree with TRBD1. Germline V lookup: CDR1 SGDLS, CDR2 YYNGEE. This CDR3 has 14 amino acids. Trimming removed 4 bases from V and 7 bases from J; junction bases left unmatched: 7. This chain's CDR3 is CASSLRQGASEAFF. CDR3 coding DNA: TGTGCCAGCAGCCTACGACAGGGGGCGAGTGAAGCTTTCTTT.

This clone was found a few times. The V call is TRBV21-1, the J call TRBJ1-5. TRBV21-1 is flagged as a pseudogene. CDR3 length: 13 amino acids. CDR3 residues: CASTGIPLQPQHF. For the CDR3, the DNA is TGTGCCAGCACCGGGATTCCATTACAGCCCCAGCATTTT.

This clone was recorded once. The rearrangement joins TRBV2 to TRBJ1-5, with 10 bases lining up with TRBD1. CDR1 is SNHLY and CDR2 is FYNNEI in the germline V gene. This CDR3 spans 15 amino acids. V shed 6 bases and J 1 base; nucleotides not matched to a gene: 3. The CDR3 bases are TGTGCCAGCAGAGCGACAGGGGGCAGCAATCAGCCCCAGCATTTT. Translated: CASRATGGSNQPQHF.

This chain joins TRBV15 and TRBJ1-1; D unclear. The germline V gene encodes CDR1 LNHNV and CDR2 YYDKDF (reference sequence). The CDR3 spans 14 residues. Trimming pared 3 bases from V and 3 bases from J, leaving 11 bases between. Here the CDR3 DNA reads TGTGCCACCAGCAGCGTATCGGGATACACTGAAGCTTTCTTT. Encoded protein: CATSSVSGYTEAFF.

The gene calls are TRBV30 and TRBJ1-4; D perhaps matches TRBD1 (6 bases). V was shortened by 3 bases and J by 8 bases, with 19 bases between the two germline ends. The CDR3 sequence is 15 residues long. CDR1 and CDR2 from the germline V gene are GTSNPN and SVGIG (reference sequence). CDR3 in amino acids: CAWSFSTGRFEKLFF. For the CDR3, the DNA is TGTGCCTGGAGCTTCTCGACAGGCCGATTCGAAAAACTGTTTTTT.

This chain uses TRBV6-2 or TRBV6-3 with TRBJ2-7, with 9 nucleotides matching TRBD1. CDR3 length equals 15 residues. V was clipped by 6 bases and J by 3 bases; unmatched bases: 9. CDR1 and CDR2 from the germline V gene are MNHEY and SVGEGT. CDR3 DNA sequence: TGTGCCAGCAGCAAACCGGGACAGGGTTTCTACGAGCAGTACTTC. Its protein product is CASSKPGQGFYEQYF.

The CDR3 loop reads CASSEPGQGTDGYTF. The CDR3 bases are TGTGCCAGCAGTGAACCGGGACAGGGGACGGATGGCTACACCTTC. The chain is built from TRBV6-1 and TRBJ1-2; TRBD1 agrees at 10 bases. Germline trimming cut 2 bases from V and 6 bases from J; bases unmatched to any gene: 6. Germline CDR1 MNHNS, CDR2 SASEGT. The CDR3 sequence is 15 residues long.

This clone was found a few times. The V and J genes are TRBV27 and TRBJ2-1; the D gene is possibly TRBD1 (5 bases). CDR3 length: 15 residues. Trimming took off 8 bases at V and 3 bases at J, with 17 bases between the two ends. Germline assignment: CDR1 MNHEY and CDR2 SMNVEV (reference sequence). The CDR3 protein is CASRKQGADYNEQFF. Written as DNA, the CDR3 is TGTGCCAGCCGAAAGCAGGGTGCGGACTACAATGAGCAGTTCTTC.

This rearrangement joins TRBV4-1 to TRBJ2-7, with D maybe TRBD2 (8 bases). Germline V lookup: CDR1 MGHRA, CDR2 YSYEKL. The length of the CDR3 is 17 residues. The V gene lost 0 bases and the J gene lost 3 bases, with 18 bases spanning the gap. The CDR3 nucleotides read TGCGCCAGCAGCCAAGATCCCGGGAGGGACAGCGGCTACGAGCAGTACTTC. Translating it yields CASSQDPGRDSGYEQYF.

The V gene is TRBV25-1, the J gene TRBJ1-2; a weak D match, TRBD1 (6 bases). This CDR3 region has 13 residues. V was shortened by 3 bases and J by 6 bases, with 11 bases between the two germline ends. CDR1 MGHDK and CDR2 SYGVNS come from the germline V gene. The CDR3 loop reads CASSDRGSDGYTF. CDR3 bases: TGTGCCAGCAGTGATAGGGGGTCTGATGGCTACACCTTC.

This rearrangement joins TRBV6-4 to TRBJ2-1; TRBD2 aligns across 11 bases. The germline V gene has CDR1 MRHNA and CDR2 SNTAGT. This CDR3 has 23 amino acids. Trimming took 1 base from V and 0 from J; bases not matched to a gene: 20. For the CDR3, the DNA is TGTGCCAGCAGTGACTACCCTTATGATCTAACTAGCGGGGGTCCTAGCTCCTACAATGAGCAGTTCTTC. Protein product: CASSDYPYDLTSGGPSSYNEQFF.

The chain recombines TRBV10-3 with TRBJ2-2; D possibly corresponds to TRBD1 (6 bases). Germline V CDR1 and CDR2: ENHRY, SYGVKD. CDR3 length: 17 amino acids. V was pared by 0 bases and J by 5 bases, with 16 bases between. In DNA, the CDR3 is TGTGCCATCAGTGAGTCGAAGAGGGGGAAGGAAACCGGGGAGCTGTTTTTT. It codes for CAISESKRGKETGELFF.

The chain has TRBV6-1 and TRBJ1-1; D gene unclear. Germline V lookup: CDR1 MNHNS, CDR2 SASEGT. Trimming left V 2 bases short and J 5 bases short, with 9 bases between. There are 13 residues in the CDR3. CDR3 protein: CASSEMRGTEAFF. The CDR3 bases are TGTGCCAGCAGTGAAATGCGAGGGACTGAAGCTTTCTTT.

The rearrangement links TRBV9 to TRBJ1-4, with a weak D call TRBD1 (5 bases). The length of the CDR3 is 13 residues. Trimming removed 2 bases from V and 7 bases from J, with 9 bases in between. CDR1 and CDR2 (germline): SGDLS, YYNGEE. The CDR3 protein is CASSVGGSEKLFF. The CDR3 DNA reads as TGTGCCAGCAGCGTGGGGGGGAGTGAAAAACTGTTTTTT.

This chain links TRBV6-1 with TRBJ2-7, with a weak D call TRBD2 (6 bases). The V gene lost 4 bases and the J gene lost 0 bases, with 16 bases spanning the gap. This CDR3 is 16 amino acids long. CDR1 and CDR2 (germline): MNHNS, SASEGT. CDR3 in amino acids: CASSAWGERTSYEQYF. DNA for the CDR3: TGTGCCAGCAGTGCATGGGGGGAAAGGACCTCCTACGAGCAGTACTTC.

This clone was detected a few times. The rearrangement uses TRBV2 and TRBJ2-1, with TRBD2 as a possible D gene (6 bases). Trimming took off 6 bases at V and 6 bases at J, with 15 bases between the two ends. This CDR3 is 14 amino acids long. The V gene's germline CDR1 is SNHLY and CDR2 FYNNEI. CDR3 loop: CASSLRGILNEQFF. The CDR3 bases are TGTGCCAGCAGCTTACGCGGGATACTCAATGAGCAGTTCTTC.

The chain joins TRBV7-9 to TRBJ2-1, with TRBD2 identical over 7 bases. V trimming: 4 bases; J trimming: 1 base; junction bases outside the gene matches: 7. The CDR3 covers 16 residues. Per germline, CDR1 SEHNR and CDR2 FQNEAQ (reference sequence). The chain's CDR3 is CASSSNIGGSYNEQFF. Here the CDR3 DNA reads TGTGCCAGCAGCTCAAACATCGGGGGGTCCTACAATGAGCAGTTCTTC.

The chain uses TRBV7-7 and TRBJ2-7; D possibly corresponds to TRBD1 (5 bases). The length of the CDR3 is 13 residues. Germline V gene data show CDR1 as SSHAT and CDR2 as FNYEAQ (reference sequence). Between the trimmed V and J ends, which lost 4 bases and 6 bases, there was a span of 13 bases. This chain's CDR3 is CASSSIGRGEQYF. In DNA, the CDR3 is TGTGCCAGCAGCTCTATTGGAAGGGGCGAGCAGTACTTC. The full variable domain, in which reference TRBV7-7 and TRBJ2-7 provide the parts outside the CDR3, is GAGVSQSPRYKVTKRGQDVTLRCDPISSHATLYWYQQALGQGPEFLTYFNYEAQPDKSGLPSDRFSAERPEGSISTLTIQRTEQRDSAMYRCASSSIGRGEQYFGPGTRLTVT.